This TCR beta chain was obtained from a study of CD8+ T cells in alopecia areata. Across the study: For the treated group, dosing was oral tofacitinib at 5 to 10 mg twice daily.

There are 11 residues in the CDR3. The germline CDR1 and CDR2 sequences are GTSNPN and SVGIG (reference sequence). V was shortened by 3 bases and J by 8 bases, with 10 bases between the two germline ends. Study-level findings and limits: Possibly as an HLA-related effect, TCR sharing across patients appeared less clear than in mice. Tofacitinib yielded significantly lower scalp clonality and fewer expanded CD8+ clones among the top 100. Higher clonality and more expanded CD8+ clones appeared in lesional than normal scalp.

Treatment indicated: oral pan-JAK inhibitor, 5-10 mg twice daily. Comments on this clone: No antigen is known for it.

Extracted RNA was reverse transcribed, and the resulting cDNA served as sequencing template. Sequencing was performed with immunoSEQ multiplex PCR; in TCRdb, only in-frame clones are kept and a portion is missing. The sample shows approximately 210,000 clones, less than 65% of them seen only once. The rearrangement uses TRBV30 and TRBJ1-1; D not certain. The source material was CD4+ T cells sorted from blood, sampled at week 24, from a patient treated with tofacitinib. The TCR originated in a human donor with alopecia areata. The CDR3 loop reads CAWRRETEAFF. CDR3 coding DNA: TGTGCCTGGAGAAGAGAGACAGAAGCTTTCTTT.